The next 32 T cell receptor beta chains were all read from a single sample in a study of blood T cell repertoires in COVID-19. The data were produced by immunoSEQ multiplex PCR, yet TCRdb's version contains in-frame clones alone and is incomplete. The data show approximately 120,000 clones, over 75% seen once. The specimen was peripheral blood. These receptors were taken from a man aged 25 to 40 with COVID-19, enrolled during active disease.

The chain links TRBV9 to TRBJ2-7; a weak D match, TRBD1 (6 bases). Per germline, CDR1 SGDLS and CDR2 YYNGEE. This CDR3 has 14 amino acids. V lost 0 bases to trimming and J lost 2 bases, with 9 bases between them. In nucleotides, the CDR3 is TGTGCCAGCAGCGTAGGGGACAATCCCTACGAGCAGTACTTC. Its translation: CASSVGDNPYEQYF.

CDR3: CASSRGSLGNQPQHF. The CDR3 DNA is TGTGCCAGCAGCCGGGGGTCTTTAGGCAATCAGCCCCAGCATTTT. The chain couples TRBV28 to TRBJ1-5; perhaps TRBD1 as D (5 bases). CDR1 and CDR2 from the germline V gene are MDHEN and SYDVKM. Between the trimmed V and J ends, which lost 6 bases and 2 bases, there was a span of 14 bases. The CDR3 length is 15 residues.

The chain joins TRBV28 to TRBJ2-7, with 8 bases matching TRBD1. CDR3 length: 15 amino acids. Looked up from germline, CDR1 is MDHEN and CDR2 is SYDVKM. The J segment lost 1 base and the V segment lost 5 bases, leaving 7 bases of the junction unmatched. The CDR3 spells CASSVPGTGSYEQYF. CDR3 DNA: TGTGCCAGCAGTGTCCCCGGGACAGGATCCTACGAGCAGTACTTC.

As DNA, the CDR3 is TGTGCCAGCAGCTTCCAGGGGGCCGGGGAGCTGTTTTTT. It specifies CASSFQGAGELFF. This chain uses TRBV2 with TRBJ2-2; 7 positions agree with TRBD1. CDR1 and CDR2 from the germline V gene are SNHLY and FYNNEI. V gave up 6 bases and J gave up 6 bases; unmatched junction bases: 4. This CDR3 comprises 13 residues.

This clone was seen a handful of times. The chain carries TRBV10-1 and TRBJ2-7; TRBD2 matches at 11 bases. The CDR3 is 14 amino acids. After removal of 6 bases from V and 3 bases from J, the junction contained 4 bases not matched to a gene. Germline CDR1 and CDR2: WNHNN and SYGVQD (reference sequence). CDR3 sequence: CASSPGTSGYEQYF. The CDR3 DNA is TGCGCCAGCAGCCCCGGGACTAGCGGCTACGAGCAGTACTTC.

The rearrangement uses TRBV2 and TRBJ2-1; 8 bases map to TRBD2. The CDR3 covers 15 residues. Germline V gene sequence: CDR1 SNHLY, CDR2 FYNNEI. V lost 7 bases and J lost 5; bases outside the gene matches: 10. CDR3 region: CASTPFTSGNNEQFF. The CDR3 nucleotides read TGTGCCAGCACCCCATTTACTAGCGGAAACAATGAGCAGTTCTTC. Combining the CDR3 with reference TRBV2 and TRBJ2-1 gives the whole variable domain EPEVTQTPSHQVTQMGQEVILRCVPISNHLYFYWYRQILGQKVEFLVSFYNNEISEKSEIFDDQFSVERPDGSNFTLKIRSTKLEDSAMYFCASTPFTSGNNEQFFGPGTRLTVL.

V and J are TRBV27 and TRBJ2-1; the D gene is possibly TRBD2 (5 bases). Between the trimmed V and J ends, which lost 6 bases and 5 bases, there was a span of 14 bases. The germline V gene has CDR1 MNHEY and CDR2 SMNVEV (reference sequence). The CDR3 extends over 14 amino acids. This chain's CDR3 is CASRPGLRNNEQFF. DNA for the CDR3: TGTGCCAGCAGACCCGGACTTCGCAACAATGAGCAGTTCTTC.

This chain uses TRBV6-5 with TRBJ1-2, with 7 nucleotides matching TRBD1. Germline CDR1 is MNHEY and CDR2 is SVGAGI. Unmatched junction bases numbered 6, after V lost 4 bases and J lost 7 bases. The CDR3 runs to 13 residues. The CDR3 here is CASSSMTGTGYTF. As DNA, the CDR3 is TGTGCCAGCAGTTCTATGACAGGGACTGGCTACACCTTC.

This clone appeared many times. The genes are TRBV5-4 and TRBJ2-3; 8 nucleotides align to TRBD2. Losses at the gene ends were 5 bases for V and 7 bases for J; bases not matched to a gene: 6. From germline, CDR1 is SGHNT and CDR2 YYREEE (reference sequence). CDR3 length: 13 amino acids. CDR3 in amino acids: CASRPGGINTQYF. The CDR3 DNA is TGTGCCAGCAGACCGGGGGGGATTAATACGCAGTATTTT.

The chain couples TRBV6-5 to TRBJ2-7; 9 bases agree with TRBD2. V was pared by 7 bases and J by 2 bases, with 9 bases of the junction left unmatched. Germline CDR1 reads MNHEY; CDR2 reads SVGAGI. This CDR3 is built from 15 residues. The DNA of the CDR3 is TGTGCCAGCACCTTGACTAGCGGTACCACCTACGAGCAGTACTTC. It codes for CASTLTSGTTYEQYF.

This clone was recorded a few times. CDR3 DNA sequence: TGTGCCAGCAGCCTCACAGAGAGCTCCTACGAGCAGTACTTC. Its protein product is CASSLTESSYEQYF. The rearrangement links TRBV9 to TRBJ2-7; D is unresolved. Germline V gene data show CDR1 as SGDLS and CDR2 as YYNGEE. V lost 4 bases and J lost 0, with 11 bases in between. The CDR3 has 14 amino acids.

The chain employs TRBV19 and TRBJ2-1; D might be TRBD2 (6 bases). Per germline, CDR1 LNHDA and CDR2 SQIVND (reference sequence). This CDR3 has 15 residues. V lost 7 bases to trimming and J lost 5 bases, with 18 bases between them. CDR3 in DNA: TGTGCCAGTATGAAAGTGTCACTAGCTCACAATGAGCAGTTCTTC. Translation gives CASMKVSLAHNEQFF.

This clone appeared a few times. The chain employs TRBV6-2 or TRBV6-3 and TRBJ1-2; D possibly corresponds to TRBD1 (5 bases). The germline gives CDR1 MNHEY, CDR2 SVGEGT. V was shortened by 5 bases and J by 6 bases, with 19 bases between the two germline ends. This CDR3 comprises 15 residues. The CDR3 region has the DNA TGTGCCAGCAGTCACCCCGGACACCTTAGTCATGGCTACACCTTC. Its translation: CASSHPGHLSHGYTF.

The chain carries TRBV6-1 and TRBJ1-1; perhaps TRBD1 as D (5 bases). This CDR3 is 14 amino acids long. V was shortened by 3 bases and J by 6 bases, with 14 bases between the two germline ends. CDR1 and CDR2 (germline): MNHNS, SASEGT. In DNA, the CDR3 is TGTGCCAGCAGTGACGTTGGGGGGTTCGCTGAAGCTTTCTTT. This gives the protein CASSDVGGFAEAFF.

The chain uses TRBV13 and TRBJ1-3, with TRBD1 identical over 7 bases. This CDR3 is 16 amino acids long. Germline loops: CDR1 PRHDT, CDR2 FYEKMQ (reference sequence). J lost 1 base, V lost 5 bases, and 8 bases had no gene match. This CDR3 is CASSAPGQASGNTIYF. The CDR3 DNA reads TGTGCCAGCAGCGCCCCCGGACAGGCATCTGGAAACACCATATATTTT.

V is TRBV11-3 and J is TRBJ2-7; TRBD1 matches at 7 bases. Germline CDR1 and CDR2: SGHNT and YENEEA. There are 15 residues in the CDR3. V dropped 3 bases and J dropped 3; count of bases not matched to a gene: 8. CDR3 region: CASSLSGGRSYEQYF. The CDR3 coding sequence is TGTGCCAGCAGCTTGTCAGGGGGTAGGAGCTACGAGCAGTACTTC.

In its sample, this clone was seen a few times. The CDR3 loop reads CASSFIAQGQGYSYGYTF. The CDR3 DNA reads TGTGCCAGCAGTTTTATCGCTCAAGGACAGGGATATTCTTATGGCTACACCTTC. The J gene is TRBJ1-2, the V gene TRBV28, with 8 bases matching TRBD1. The CDR3 has 18 residues. Germline CDR1 reads MDHEN; CDR2 reads SYDVKM. Trimming took 3 bases from V and 5 from J; bases not matched to a gene: 17.

The chain links TRBV5-4 to TRBJ1-1; possible D gene TRBD1, 5 bases. The V gene's germline CDR1 is SGHNT and CDR2 YYREEE (reference sequence). V shed 4 bases and J shed 1 base, with 14 bases lying between them. CDR3 size: 15 residues. CDR3 bases: TGTGCCAGCAGCCCACAGACAGCCGGGAACACTGAAGCTTTCTTT. As protein: CASSPQTAGNTEAFF.

A few counts support this clone. The V and J genes are TRBV7-2 and TRBJ2-7; 8 bases map to TRBD2. V was clipped by 0 bases and J by 9 bases; unmatched bases: 22. This CDR3 has 19 residues. CDR1 and CDR2 (germline): SGHTA, FQGNSA. CDR3 bases: TGTGCCAGCAGCTTAGCTGGGGGGAGCCCGGGACTAGGATTACAGGGGCAGTACTTC. It encodes CASSLAGGSPGLGLQGQYF. Looking up the rest from reference TRBV7-2 and TRBJ2-7 gives the full variable domain: GAGVSQSPSNKVTEKGKDVELRCDPISGHTALYWYRQSLGQGLEFLIYFQGNSAPDKSGLPSDRFSAERTGGSVSTLTIQRTQQEDSAVYLCASSLAGGSPGLGLQGQYFGPGTRLTVT.

Comment on this clone: This CDR3 is also generated by other DNA sequences in the sample. This chain uses TRBV12-3 or TRBV12-4 with TRBJ1-2; the match to TRBD1 covers 7 bases. V lost 5 bases and J lost 3; bases outside the gene matches: 3. The length of the CDR3 is 13 residues. For the CDR3, the DNA is TGTGCCAGCAGTCCCGACAGGGACTATGGCTACACCTTC. Translating it yields CASSPDRDYGYTF.

The V gene is TRBV30, the J gene TRBJ1-4; D ambiguous. Germline values: CDR1 GTSNPN, CDR2 SVGIG (reference sequence). The CDR3 has 13 amino acids. V lost 3 bases and J lost 12, with 17 bases in between. CDR3 in amino acids: CAWSLPPLEELFF. CDR3 coding DNA: TGTGCCTGGAGCCTCCCTCCGTTAGAGGAACTGTTTTTT.

V and J are TRBV21-1 and TRBJ2-7; the table's D call, TRBD2, was not checked against the DNA. TRBV21-1 counts as a pseudogene. There are 18 residues in the CDR3. The DNA of the CDR3 is TGTGCCAGCAGCAAATGGGATAGGGAGGATCTGGGGGGATACGAGCAGTACTTC. This codes for CASSKWDREDLGGYEQYF.

This clone has only a few counts. This chain uses TRBV6-5 with TRBJ1-6; TRBD1 might be the D (6 bases). Trimming removed 9 bases from V and 0 bases from J, with 12 bases in between. The CDR3 loop spans 15 amino acids. CDR1 is MNHEY and CDR2 is SVGAGI in the germline V gene. CDR3 amino acids: CASTTGPSYNSPLHF. CDR3 coding DNA: TGTGCCAGTACGACAGGTCCCTCCTATAATTCACCCCTCCACTTT.

This rearrangement joins TRBV9 to TRBJ1-1; D possibly corresponds to TRBD1 (6 bases). CDR1 and CDR2 from the germline V gene are SGDLS and YYNGEE. This CDR3 has 14 amino acids. The V and J ends lost 0 bases and 8 bases respectively, with 14 bases between them. The chain's CDR3 is CASSVVAGQGEAFF. The CDR3 DNA is TGTGCCAGCAGCGTAGTAGCAGGCCAGGGGGAAGCTTTCTTT.

This clone was seen only a few times. The rearrangement links TRBV19 to TRBJ1-5, with D unresolved. The CDR3 is 15 amino acids. V was clipped by 8 bases and J by 11 bases, with 25 bases between them. Germline V gives CDR1 LNHDA, CDR2 SQIVND (reference sequence). In DNA, the CDR3 is TGTGCCAGTCGAGGGTTCGGACCCAATCTCAAAGCCCAGCATTTT. This gives the protein CASRGFGPNLKAQHF.

The rearrangement links TRBV7-9 to TRBJ1-1; TRBD1 agrees at 8 bases. Germline V gene data show CDR1 as SEHNR and CDR2 as FQNEAQ (reference sequence). V lost 4 bases, J lost 5 bases, and 9 bases stayed unmatched. This CDR3 region has 15 residues. CDR3 in DNA: TGTGCCAGCAGCTACGCTCAGGGGGCGGGGACTGAAGCTTTCTTT. This codes for CASSYAQGAGTEAFF.

This chain uses TRBV18 with TRBJ2-2; 9 bases map to TRBD2. This CDR3 has 16 residues. The V and J ends lost 3 bases and 4 bases, in that order; junction bases with no gene match: 6. Per the germline V gene, CDR1 is KGHSH and CDR2 is LQKENI. In nucleotides, the CDR3 is TGTGCCAGCTCACCCAGCGGGAGGAGTGTCACCGGGGAGCTGTTTTTT. Translating it yields CASSPSGRSVTGELFF.

The CDR3 sequence: CASSSTDTQYF. The CDR3 bases are TGTGCCAGCAGTTCAACAGATACGCAGTATTTT. The genes are TRBV27 and TRBJ2-3; D call uncertain. Germline CDR1 reads MNHEY; CDR2 reads SMNVEV (reference sequence). With 4 bases removed from V and 3 bases from J, the gap between germline ends came to 2 bases. This CDR3 has 11 amino acids.

The CDR3: CASSFEGGLSYEQYF. Written as DNA, the CDR3 is TGTGCCAGCAGTTTTGAGGGAGGGCTCTCCTACGAGCAGTACTTC. The chain couples TRBV27 to TRBJ2-7, with 7 bases fitting TRBD2. V trimming: 3 bases; J trimming: 0 bases; junction bases outside the gene matches: 5. Per germline, CDR1 MNHEY and CDR2 SMNVEV (reference sequence). The CDR3 extends over 15 amino acids.

This sequence joins TRBV6-6 and TRBJ1-5, with a tentative D call TRBD1 (5 bases). The V end was cut by 7 bases, the J end by 6 bases, with 16 bases between. Looked up from germline, CDR1 is MNHNY and CDR2 is SVGAGI (reference sequence). CDR3 length equals 14 residues. This chain's CDR3 is CASTLQGGGQPQHF. CDR3 in DNA: TGTGCCAGCACCCTCCAGGGAGGCGGTCAGCCCCAGCATTTT.

The chain joins TRBV3-1 (or the pseudogene TRBV3-2) to TRBJ2-2, with 13 bases fitting TRBD2. Germline CDR1 LGHDT, CDR2 YNNKEL (reference sequence). This CDR3 is 21 amino acids long. The V and J ends lost 0 bases and 1 base, in that order; junction bases with no gene match: 11. CDR3 DNA sequence: TGTGCCAGCAGCCAAGAATTCTCCGGGACTAGCGGGAAGCAGAACACCGGGGAGCTGTTTTTT. It yields the protein CASSQEFSGTSGKQNTGELFF.

V and J are TRBV11-1 and TRBJ2-1; no clear D. Deletions cut 1 base from V and 6 bases from J, with 7 bases between. CDR1 and CDR2 (germline): SGHAT, FQDESV (reference sequence). The CDR3 runs 13 residues. The CDR3 DNA follows: TGTGCCAGCAGCTTAGGGGCCCTCAATGAGCAGTTCTTC. Translating gives CASSLGALNEQFF.